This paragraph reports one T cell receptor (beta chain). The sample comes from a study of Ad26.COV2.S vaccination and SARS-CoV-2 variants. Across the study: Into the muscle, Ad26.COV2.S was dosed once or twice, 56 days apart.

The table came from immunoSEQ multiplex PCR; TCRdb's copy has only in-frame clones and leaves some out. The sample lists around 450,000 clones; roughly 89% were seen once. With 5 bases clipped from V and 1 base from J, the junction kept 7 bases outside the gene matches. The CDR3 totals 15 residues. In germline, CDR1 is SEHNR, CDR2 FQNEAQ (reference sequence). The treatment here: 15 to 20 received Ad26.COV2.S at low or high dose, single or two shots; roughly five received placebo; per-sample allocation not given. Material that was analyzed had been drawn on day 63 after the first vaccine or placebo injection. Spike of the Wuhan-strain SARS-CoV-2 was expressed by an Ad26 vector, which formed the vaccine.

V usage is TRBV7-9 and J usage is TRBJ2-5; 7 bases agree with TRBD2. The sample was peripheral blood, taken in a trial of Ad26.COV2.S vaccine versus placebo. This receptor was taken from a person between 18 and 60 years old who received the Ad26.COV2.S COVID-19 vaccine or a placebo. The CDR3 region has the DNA TGTGCCAGCAGCCGCATGGGGGGGATCCAAGAGACCCAGTACTTC. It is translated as CASSRMGGIQETQYF.